This T cell receptor beta chain was obtained from a study of T cells in severe cutaneous drug reactions. The patients sequenced had a carbamazepine-induced Stevens-Johnson syndrome or toxic epidermal necrolysis reaction. With regard to this clonotype: Its antigen remains unknown.

CDR1 and CDR2 (germline): MNHNY, SVGAGI (reference sequence). The CDR3 length is 18 residues. Libraries were made by iRepertoire multiplex PCR with TCR subtype-specific primers for bulk and single-cell sequencing. TCRdb processed the multiplex PCR reads again and assigns one entry to each CDR3 protein, with no DNA. Across roughly 7,100 distinct CDR3 sequences, the top ten clones capture around a third of the sample. Study-level results: A public TCRbeta CDR3 appeared in all seven CBZ-SJS/TEN blister samples, averaging approximately 13%.

The chain links TRBV6-6 to TRBJ2-7; the D gene TCRdb calls, TRBD2, cannot be checked with no DNA. This receptor was taken from a human donor with toxic epidermal necrolysis, a severe cutaneous drug reaction. Sequencing was carried out using cells from a skin blister. The chain's CDR3 is CASLGWTGTSGSSYEQYF.